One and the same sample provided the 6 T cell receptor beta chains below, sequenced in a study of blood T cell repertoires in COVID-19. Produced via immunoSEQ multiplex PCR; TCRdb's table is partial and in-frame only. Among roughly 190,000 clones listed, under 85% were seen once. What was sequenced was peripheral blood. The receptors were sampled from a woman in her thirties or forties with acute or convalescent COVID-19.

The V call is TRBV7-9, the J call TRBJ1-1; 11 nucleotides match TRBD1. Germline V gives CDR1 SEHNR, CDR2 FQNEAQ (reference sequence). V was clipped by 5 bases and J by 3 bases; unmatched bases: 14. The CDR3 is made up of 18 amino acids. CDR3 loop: CASSARLDRGRGYTEAFF. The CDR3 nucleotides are TGTGCCAGCAGCGCCCGACTGGACAGGGGGCGCGGGTACACTGAAGCTTTCTTT.

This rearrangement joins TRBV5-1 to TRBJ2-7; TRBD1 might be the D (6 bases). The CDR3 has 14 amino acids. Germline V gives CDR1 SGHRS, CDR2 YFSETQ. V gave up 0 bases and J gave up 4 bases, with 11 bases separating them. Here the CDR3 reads CASSLALQGYEQYF. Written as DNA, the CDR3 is TGCGCCAGCAGCTTGGCCCTACAGGGATACGAGCAGTACTTC.

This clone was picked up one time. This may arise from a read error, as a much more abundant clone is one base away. CDR3 sequence: CASSLYAGNTEAFF. CDR3 DNA: TGTGCCAGCAGCTTATACGCAGGGAACACTGAAGCTTTCTTT. The chain couples TRBV7-9 to TRBJ1-1; D unclear. Trimming shortened V by 2 bases and J by 1 base, and 8 bases separated the two germline ends. The CDR3 has 14 residues. Germline V lookup: CDR1 SEHNR, CDR2 FQNEAQ (reference sequence).

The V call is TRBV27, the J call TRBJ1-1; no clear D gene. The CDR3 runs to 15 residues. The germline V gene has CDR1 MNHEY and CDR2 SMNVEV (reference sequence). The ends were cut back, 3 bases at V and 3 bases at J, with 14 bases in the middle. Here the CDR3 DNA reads TGTGCCAGCAGTTTTCGAGGCAGCCCCCACACTGAAGCTTTCTTT. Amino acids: CASSFRGSPHTEAFF.

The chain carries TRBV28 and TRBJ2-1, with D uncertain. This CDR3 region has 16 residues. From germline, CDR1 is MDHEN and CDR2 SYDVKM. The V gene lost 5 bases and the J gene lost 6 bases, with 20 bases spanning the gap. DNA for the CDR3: TGTGCCAGCAGTCCTTACCCCGGCGGAGAACTCAATGAGCAGTTCTTC. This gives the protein CASSPYPGGELNEQFF.

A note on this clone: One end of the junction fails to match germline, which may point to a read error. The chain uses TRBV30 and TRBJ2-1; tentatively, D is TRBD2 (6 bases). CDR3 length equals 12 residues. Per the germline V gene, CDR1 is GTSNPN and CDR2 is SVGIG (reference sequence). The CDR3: CAWSGGGLSSVF. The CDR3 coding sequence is TGTGCCTGGAGTGGGGGAGGCCTTAGTTCGGTCTTC. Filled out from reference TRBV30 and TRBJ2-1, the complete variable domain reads SQTIHQWPATLVQPVGSPLSLECTVEGTSNPNLYWYRQAAGRGLQLLFYSVGIGQISSEVPQNLSASRPQDRQFILSSKKLLLSDSGFYLCAWSGGGLSSVFGPGTRLTVL.